These T cell receptor beta chains were read from a single sample in a study of a mutant IDH1 vaccine in newly diagnosed glioma. Their specific antigens are unknown. Using immunoSEQ multiplex PCR, the repertoire was profiled, and TCRdb retains in-frame clones only, with some absent. This table has around 60,000 clones, approximately 80% appearing once. Material: PBMCs, obtained from a glioma patient whose treatment included an IDH1 peptide vaccine. The receptors here all came from a middle-aged man with glioma. The conserved cysteine and the conserved F or W are not part of the CDR3 here. Expanded clones are given a class, and other clones once, few, many or no size at all.

12 | - | TRBV30 | AWSPTGRTGELF
14 | - | TRBV7-9 | ASSSRGQGVNQPQH
16 | - | TRBV4-1 | ASSQDRGFSGGKMTQY
13 | - | TRBV5-1 | ASSSTSGPTGELF
12 | - | TRBV25-1 | ASSAQGMGQPQH
13 | - | TRBV6-5 | ASSYSGRLAAEQY
13 | - | TRBV6-4 | ASSTKDRAGNEQF
11 | - | TRBV5-4 | ASSGRRGETQY
12 | - | TRBV5-1 | ASSLETGGHEQY
12 | - | TRBV25-1 | ASSEFTAIYGYT
13 | - | TRBV27 | ASSSPGQGQETQY
14 | - | TRBV4-2 | ASSQASRSLGYEQY
15 | once | TRBV5-4 | ASSLAGTGAGTDTQY
15 | - | TRBV6-7 | ASSYSSRGGCNQPQH
14 | - | TRBV9 | ASSVGVLAGFQEQY
13 | - | TRBV9 | ASSVGGTSSYEQY
15 | medium-sized | TRBV5-6 | ASSFLKGTGDTGELF
9 | - | TRBV5-5 | ASSFVYEQY
13 | - | TRBV6-6 | ASSYGPRSSYEQY
12 | - | TRBV29-1 | SVATGGSTDTQY
9 | - | TRBV30 | AWSPLWGYT
15 | - | TRBV4-2 | ASSQEIMGSVKNIQY
10 | - | TRBV18 | ASSPREGEAF
9 | - | TRBV10-3 | AISDSATQY
11 | - | TRBV7-8 | ASSLALSYGYT
9 | - | TRBV28 | ASRNPGGYT
14 | - | TRBV6-1 | ASSEPDFQNTGELF
12 | - | TRBV19 | ASSHTGGGTEAF
14 | - | TRBV25-1 | ASSEWGEPLYNEQF
11 | - | TRBV10-1 | ASSEGRVGEQY
10 | - | TRBV19 | ASSIGRGELF
10 | - | TRBV19 | ASSGQGVTQY
11 | - | TRBV11-2 | ASSLAAGREQF
13 | - | TRBV18 | ASSPDQGSSYEQH